This TCR beta chain is from a study of early stage breast cancer tumors. Turning to the study itself: Of some 17 invasive breast tumors, about a dozen were hormone receptor-positive, HER2-negative.

The germline V gene has CDR1 SGHTA and CDR2 FQGTGA. Losses at the gene ends were 4 bases for V and 4 bases for J; bases not matched to a gene: 3. This CDR3 region has 14 residues. Each sample had two DNA replicates, around 0.53 ug blood or roughly 1.4 ug tissue. The assay was immunoSEQ multiplex PCR, and TCRdb's table has in-frame clones only and misses some. The sample lists 27,000 or so clones; 84% were seen once. This receptor was taken from a person aged 45 to 59 with breast cancer. The sample consisted of blood. J is TRBJ2-2 and V is TRBV7-3, with TRBD2 identical over 7 bases. The CDR3 region has the DNA TGTGCCAGCAGCTCAGTAGCGGGCACCGGGGAGCTGTTTTTT. This sequence encodes CASSSVAGTGELFF.